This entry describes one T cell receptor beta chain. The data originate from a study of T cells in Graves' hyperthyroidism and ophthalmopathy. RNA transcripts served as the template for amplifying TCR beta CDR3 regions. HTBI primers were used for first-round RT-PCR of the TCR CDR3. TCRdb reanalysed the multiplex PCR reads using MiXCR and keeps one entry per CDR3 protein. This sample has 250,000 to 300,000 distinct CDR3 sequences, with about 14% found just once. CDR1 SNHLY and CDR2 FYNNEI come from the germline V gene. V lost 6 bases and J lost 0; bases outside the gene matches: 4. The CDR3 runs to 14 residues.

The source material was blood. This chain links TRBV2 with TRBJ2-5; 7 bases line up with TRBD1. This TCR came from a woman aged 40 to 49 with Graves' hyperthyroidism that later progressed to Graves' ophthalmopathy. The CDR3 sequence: CASRSQGYQETQYF. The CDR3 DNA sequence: TGTGCCAGCAGATCACAGGGGTACCAAGAGACCCAGTACTTC.